This TCR beta chain comes out of a study of blood T cells in healthy people across ages. Study-level information: For every two T cells, template switching captured about one barcoded beta molecule.

The V gene end was trimmed by 4 bases and the J gene end by 3 bases; junction bases not matched to a gene: 9. Germline assignment: CDR1 MNHEY and CDR2 SMNVEV (reference sequence). This CDR3 is 15 amino acids long. A J-beta primer mix and a sample-barcoded 5' primer were used in a second PCR of roughly 6 to 12 cycles. Sequencing of every sample gave 2.5 million or more CDR3-containing paired-end reads. One entry per CDR3 protein results from TCRdb running MiXCR on the 5' RACE reads. Here the sample spans around 800,000 distinct CDR3 sequences, about 55% being singletons. Study results and caveats: In long-lived donors, naive CD4+ cell counts and diversity exceeded those of aged donors. Roughly linearly, TCR beta diversity per million T cells fell as age increased.

Notes on this clonotype: Its antigen is unknown.

This sequence originates from an elderly man in good health. The chain couples TRBV27 to TRBJ2-7, with TRBD1 matching 7 bases. The sample taken for sequencing was blood. The CDR3 bases are TGTGCCAGCAGTTCCCCCTACAGGGGTCTCTACGAGCAGTACTTC. Its protein product is CASSSPYRGLYEQYF.